These T cell receptor beta chains were read from a single sample in a study of T cells after yellow fever vaccination. TCRdb reprocessed the 5' RACE reads via MiXCR and lists one record per CDR3 protein. This table has 360,000 or so distinct CDR3 sequences, around 10% appearing once. The sample consisted of PBMCs, taken on the day of the first yellow fever vaccination. The receptors stem from a man aged 18 to 29 who received the YFV17D yellow fever vaccine. Each CDR3 is given with its conserved first and last residue. The D gene is left open where the match is weak. The size of a clone is reported for some rows only, either as once, few or many, or as a class for expanded clones.

.	16	TRBJ1-2	TRBD1	TRBV4-1	CASSHSRQGPFGGYTF	TGCGCCAGCAGCCATTCCAGACAGGGGCCCTTTGGAGGCTACACCTTC
few	17	TRBJ2-6	.	TRBV6-5	CASSYWVTSAGANVLTF	TGTGCCAGCAGTTACTGGGTGACGTCTGCTGGGGCCAACGTCCTGACTTTC
few	14	TRBJ2-1	.	TRBV20-1	CSARPGDPYNEQFF	TGCAGTGCTAGGCCTGGGGACCCCTACAATGAGCAGTTCTTC
few	15	TRBJ1-4	.	TRBV11-2	CASSGPGVANEKLFF	TGTGCCAGCAGCGGTCCAGGAGTGGCTAATGAAAAACTGTTTTTT
.	13	TRBJ2-3	TRBD2	TRBV24-1	CATSASGPDTQYF	TGTGCCACCAGTGCTAGCGGCCCAGATACGCAGTATTTT
.	16	TRBJ2-3	TRBD2	TRBV9	CASSVGGGRGGGTQYF	TGTGCCAGCAGCGTAGGAGGAGGGAGGGGCGGAGGTACGCAGTATTTT
once	13	TRBJ1-5	.	TRBV20-1	CSALRDSNQPQHF	TGCAGTGCTCTCAGGGATAGCAATCAGCCCCAGCATTTT
few	17	TRBJ1-6	TRBD1	TRBV4-3	CASSQDNRGRGNSPLHF	TGCGCCAGCAGCCAAGATAACAGGGGCAGGGGGAATTCACCCCTCCACTTT
few	13	TRBJ2-5	TRBD2	TRBV13	CASSLLRLAEQYF	TGTGCCAGCAGCTTGCTCAGGCTAGCGGAGCAGTACTTC
many	14	TRBJ1-5	.	TRBV12-3/TRBV12-4	CASSFPGRAWPQHF	TGTGCCAGCAGTTTCCCGGGAAGGGCATGGCCCCAGCATTTT
.	15	TRBJ2-1	TRBD2	TRBV4-1	CASSPGLASYNEQFF	TGCGCCAGCAGCCCTGGACTAGCGTCCTACAATGAGCAGTTCTTC
.	15	TRBJ2-7	TRBD2	TRBV28	CASIPGGTLSYEQYF	TGTGCCAGCATCCCGGGGGGGACACTCTCCTACGAGCAGTACTTC
many	15	TRBJ2-1	.	TRBV24-1	CATSDPSRGDNEQFF	TGTGCCACCAGTGACCCATCTAGGGGGGACAATGAGCAGTTCTTC
few	13	TRBJ2-5	TRBD2	TRBV24-1	CATSLSGGRDQYF	TGTGCCACCAGTTTGAGCGGGGGAAGAGACCAGTACTTC
few	16	TRBJ2-2	.	TRBV4-3	CASSQEGRPGTGELFF	TGCGCCAGCAGCCAAGAAGGGAGGCCGGGCACCGGGGAGCTGTTTTTT
.	11	TRBJ2-1	.	TRBV6-2/TRBV6-3	CATAVWGEQFF	TGTGCCACCGCCGTTTGGGGTGAGCAGTTCTTC
few	16	TRBJ2-3	.	TRBV7-9	CASSLFGGESTDTQYF	TGTGCCAGCAGCTTATTCGGGGGAGAGAGCACAGATACGCAGTATTTT
.	12	TRBJ1-1	.	TRBV6-1	CASERDGGEAFF	TGTGCCAGCGAGAGGGATGGGGGTGAAGCTTTCTTT
few	21	TRBJ2-1	TRBD2	TRBV5-1	CASSLGSVGSSGGGSYNEQFF	TGCGCCAGCAGCTTGGGATCGGTCGGGTCTAGCGGGGGGGGCTCCTACAATGAGCAGTTCTTC
few	15	TRBJ2-1	TRBD2	TRBV24-1	CATSDEAGGYNEQFF	TGTGCCACCAGTGATGAGGCGGGGGGCTACAATGAGCAGTTCTTC
.	13	TRBJ2-7	.	TRBV6-6	CASSPRVGDEQYF	TGTGCCAGCAGTCCTAGAGTGGGGGACGAGCAGTACTTC
.	13	TRBJ1-5	.	TRBV7-2	CASSTGPNQPQHF	TGTGCCAGCAGCACAGGGCCCAATCAGCCCCAGCATTTT
few	13	TRBJ2-7	.	TRBV29-1	CSAETPSSYEQYF	TGCAGCGCTGAAACACCAAGCTCCTACGAGCAGTACTTC
.	18	TRBJ1-5	TRBD1	TRBV5-6	CASSLGTGLSLSNQPQHF	TGTGCCAGCAGCTTGGGGACAGGGCTCTCGCTTAGCAATCAGCCCCAGCATTTT
few	16	TRBJ2-7	TRBD1	TRBV6-1	CASRLGTSGQGREQYF	TGTGCCAGCAGGCTCGGTACTTCGGGACAGGGGAGGGAGCAGTACTTC
.	15	TRBJ1-2	TRBD1	TRBV11-2	CASSLTGVLNYGYTF	TGTGCCAGCAGCCTCACAGGGGTCCTTAACTATGGCTACACCTTC
.	16	TRBJ1-2	.	TRBV29-1	CSVEGLRDSANYGYTF	TGCAGCGTTGAAGGATTGAGAGATTCGGCTAACTATGGCTACACCTTC
.	18	TRBJ2-3	TRBD2	TRBV2	CAFSFTGTSGGGTDTQYF	TGTGCCTTCAGCTTCACCGGGACTAGCGGGGGGGGCACAGATACGCAGTATTTT
few	14	TRBJ1-5	TRBD1	TRBV6-2/TRBV6-3	CASRSQGANQPQHF	TGTGCCAGCAGATCACAGGGGGCCAATCAGCCCCAGCATTTT
few	17	TRBJ2-1	TRBD2	TRBV20-1	CSARAWSGGLMLNEQFF	TGCAGTGCTAGGGCGTGGTCGGGGGGGCTCATGCTCAATGAGCAGTTCTTC
.	16	TRBJ2-1	TRBD1	TRBV3-1	CASSPPDRVMNNEQFF	TGTGCCAGCAGCCCACCGGACAGGGTGATGAACAATGAGCAGTTCTTC
.	16	TRBJ2-3	TRBD1	TRBV7-2	CASSLGGTGVADTQYF	TGTGCCAGCAGCTTAGGAGGGACAGGGGTCGCAGATACGCAGTATTTT
few	14	TRBJ1-2	.	TRBV11-2	CASRPSRGDYGYTF	TGTGCCAGCAGACCCTCGCGAGGGGACTATGGCTACACCTTC
.	14	TRBJ2-3	.	TRBV11-3	CASSSSGGLDTQYF	TGTGCCAGCAGCTCGTCGGGGGGCCTGGATACGCAGTATTTT
.	14	TRBJ2-5	TRBD1	TRBV12-3/TRBV12-4	CASSLGQGGETQYF	TGTGCCAGCAGCCTAGGACAGGGGGGAGAGACCCAGTACTTC
few	15	TRBJ2-1	TRBD1	TRBV6-5	CASSYGQGEGNEQFF	TGTGCCAGCAGTTACGGACAGGGAGAAGGCAATGAGCAGTTCTTC
.	12	TRBJ1-2	TRBD1	TRBV7-9	CASSRQGTGYTF	TGTGCCAGCAGCAGACAGGGGACTGGCTACACCTTC
few	15	TRBJ1-5	.	TRBV7-2	CASSPEAGLGQPQHF	TGTGCCAGCAGCCCAGAGGCAGGGTTAGGCCAGCCCCAGCATTTT
.	14	TRBJ1-5	.	TRBV4-2	CAISHGQFNQPQHF	TGTGCCATCAGCCACGGACAGTTCAATCAGCCCCAGCATTTT
few	12	TRBJ2-2	.	TRBV6-2/TRBV6-3	CASSYSAGELFF	TGTGCCAGCAGTTACTCCGCCGGGGAGCTGTTTTTT
.	14	TRBJ1-2	.	TRBV6-5	CASSWGTPNYGYTF	TGTGCCAGCAGTTGGGGGACTCCTAACTATGGCTACACCTTC
.	17	TRBJ2-1	.	TRBV14	CASSPTRASRLWHEQFF	TGTGCCAGCAGCCCCACTCGGGCCAGCCGCTTATGGCATGAGCAGTTCTTC
many	15	TRBJ1-1	TRBD1	TRBV7-9	CASSQDGQENTEAFF	TGTGCCAGCAGCCAAGACGGACAGGAGAACACTGAAGCTTTCTTT
few	14	TRBJ1-1	.	TRBV5-1	CASSLGPAGTEAFF	TGCGCCAGCAGCCTGGGTCCGGCGGGGACTGAAGCTTTCTTT
.	16	TRBJ2-4	TRBD2	TRBV14	CASSQEAGGSENIQYF	TGTGCCAGCAGCCAAGAGGCGGGGGGGAGCGAAAACATTCAGTACTTC
.	14	TRBJ1-3	.	TRBV5-5	CASSPTASGNTIYF	TGTGCCAGCAGCCCAACAGCCTCTGGAAACACCATATATTTT
.	13	TRBJ1-2	.	TRBV7-6	CASSDYTRVGYTF	TGTGCCAGCAGCGATTATACCAGGGTGGGCTACACCTTC
.	13	TRBJ2-7	.	TRBV5-1	CASSLEPDYEQYF	TGCGCCAGCAGCTTGGAGCCAGACTACGAGCAGTACTTC
.	15	TRBJ1-2	.	TRBV4-1	CASSQEVAQYYGYTF	TGCGCCAGCAGCCAAGAGGTCGCGCAGTACTATGGCTACACCTTC
.	16	TRBJ1-6	TRBD1	TRBV4-1	CASSQGARGRGSPLHF	TGCGCCAGCAGCCAAGGGGCAAGGGGGCGCGGATCACCCCTCCACTTT
few	14	TRBJ2-1	.	TRBV20-1	CSARADREGDEQFF	TGCAGTGCTAGAGCCGACAGGGAGGGGGATGAGCAGTTCTTC
.	17	TRBJ2-3	TRBD2	TRBV7-2	CASSTLVSSGGTDTQYF	TGTGCCAGCAGCACTCTAGTCTCCAGCGGGGGCACAGATACGCAGTATTTT
.	14	TRBJ2-3	.	TRBV12-3/TRBV12-4	CASTLRGGTDTQYF	TGTGCCAGCACCCTCAGGGGAGGGACAGATACGCAGTATTTT